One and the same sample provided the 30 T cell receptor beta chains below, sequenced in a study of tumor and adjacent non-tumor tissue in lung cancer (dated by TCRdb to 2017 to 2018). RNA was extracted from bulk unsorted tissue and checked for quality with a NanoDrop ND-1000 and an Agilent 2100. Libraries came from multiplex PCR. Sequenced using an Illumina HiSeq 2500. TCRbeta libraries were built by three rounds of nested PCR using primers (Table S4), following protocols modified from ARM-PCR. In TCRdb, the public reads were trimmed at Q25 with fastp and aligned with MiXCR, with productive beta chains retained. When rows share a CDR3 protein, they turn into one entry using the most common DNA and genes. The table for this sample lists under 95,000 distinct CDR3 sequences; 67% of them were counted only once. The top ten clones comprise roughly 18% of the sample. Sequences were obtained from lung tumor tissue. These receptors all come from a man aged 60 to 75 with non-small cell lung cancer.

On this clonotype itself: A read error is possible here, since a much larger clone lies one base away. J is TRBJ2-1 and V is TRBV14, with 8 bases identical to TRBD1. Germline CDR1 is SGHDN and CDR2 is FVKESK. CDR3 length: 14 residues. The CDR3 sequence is CASGQATGGGEQFF. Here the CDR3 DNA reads TGTGCCAGCGGCCAAGCCACAGGGGGAGGTGAGCAGTTCTTC.

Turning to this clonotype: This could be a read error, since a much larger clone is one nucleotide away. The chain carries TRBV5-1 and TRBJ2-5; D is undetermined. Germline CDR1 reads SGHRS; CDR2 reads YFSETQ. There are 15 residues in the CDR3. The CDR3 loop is CASSNTGRAQETRYF. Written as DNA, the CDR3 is TGCGCCAGCAGCAATACCGGTAGAGCCCAAGAGACCCGGTACTTC.

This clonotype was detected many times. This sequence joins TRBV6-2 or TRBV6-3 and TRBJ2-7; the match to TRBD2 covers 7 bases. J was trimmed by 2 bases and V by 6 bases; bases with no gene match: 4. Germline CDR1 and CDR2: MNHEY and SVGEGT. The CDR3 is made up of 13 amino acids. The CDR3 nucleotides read TGTGCCAGCAGCATCGGACTAGCCTACGAGCAGTACTTC. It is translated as CASSIGLAYEQYF.

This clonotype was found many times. The CDR3 reads CASRGGSEAFF. CDR3 in DNA: TGTGCCAGCAGGGGGGGTTCTGAAGCTTTCTTT. The chain joins TRBV28 to TRBJ1-1, with D perhaps TRBD1 (5 bases). The CDR3 runs 11 residues. Germline V gene sequence: CDR1 MDHEN, CDR2 SYDVKM. V gave up 6 bases and J gave up 6 bases, with 8 bases separating them. The variable domain in full, completed from reference TRBV28 and TRBJ1-1, reads DVKVTQSSRYLVKRTGEKVFLECVQDMDHENMFWYRQDPGLGLRLIYFSYDVKMKEKGDIPEGYSVSREKKERFSLILESASTNQTSMYLCASRGGSEAFFGQGTRLTVV.

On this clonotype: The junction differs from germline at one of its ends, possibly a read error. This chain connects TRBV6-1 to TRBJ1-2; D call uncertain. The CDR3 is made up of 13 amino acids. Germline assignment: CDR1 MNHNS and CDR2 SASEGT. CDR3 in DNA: TGTGCCAGTAGTCGAGGCCAATACTATGGCTACAACTTC. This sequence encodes CASSRGQYYGYNF.

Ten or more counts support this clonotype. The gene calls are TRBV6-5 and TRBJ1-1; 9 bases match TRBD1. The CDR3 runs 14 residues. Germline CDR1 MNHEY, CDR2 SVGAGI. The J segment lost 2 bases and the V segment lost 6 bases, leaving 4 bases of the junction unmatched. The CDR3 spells CASSRQGGNTEAFF. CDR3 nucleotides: TGTGCCAGCAGCCGACAGGGGGGAAACACTGAAGCTTTCTTT.

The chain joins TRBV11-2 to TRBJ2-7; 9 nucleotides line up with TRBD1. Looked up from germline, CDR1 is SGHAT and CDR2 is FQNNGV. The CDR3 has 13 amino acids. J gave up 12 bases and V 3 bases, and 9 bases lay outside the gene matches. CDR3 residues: CASSLGQGYEWYF. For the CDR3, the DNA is TGTGCCAGCAGCTTGGGACAGGGCTACGAGTGGTACTTC. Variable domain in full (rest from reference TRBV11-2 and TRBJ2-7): EAGVAQSPRYKIIEKRQSVAFWCNPISGHATLYWYQQILGQGPKLLIQFQNNGVVDDSQLPKDRFSAERLKGVDSTLKIQPAKLEDSAVYLCASSLGQGYEWYFGPGTRLTVT.

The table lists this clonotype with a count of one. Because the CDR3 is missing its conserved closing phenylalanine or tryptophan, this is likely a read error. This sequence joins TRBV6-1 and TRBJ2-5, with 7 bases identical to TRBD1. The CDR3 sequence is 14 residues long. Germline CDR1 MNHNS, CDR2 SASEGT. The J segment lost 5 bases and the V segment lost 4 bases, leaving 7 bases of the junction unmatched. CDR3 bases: TGTGCCAGCAGTGGGCGACAGGGAGAGGAGACCCAGTACTCC. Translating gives CASSGRQGEETQYS.

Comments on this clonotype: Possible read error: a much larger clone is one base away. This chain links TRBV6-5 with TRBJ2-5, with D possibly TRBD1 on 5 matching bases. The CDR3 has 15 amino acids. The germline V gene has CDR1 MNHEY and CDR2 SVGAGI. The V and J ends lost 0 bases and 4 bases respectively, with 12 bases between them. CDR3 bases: TGTGCCAGCAGTTACTCGGGGCAGGACCGAGAGACCCAGTACTTC. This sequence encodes CASSYSGQDRETQYF.

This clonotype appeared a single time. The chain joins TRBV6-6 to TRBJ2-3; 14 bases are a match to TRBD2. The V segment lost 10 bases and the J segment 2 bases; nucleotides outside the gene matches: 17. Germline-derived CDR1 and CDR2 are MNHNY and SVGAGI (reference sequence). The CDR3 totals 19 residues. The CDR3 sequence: CANRPTGTSGGTNTDTQYF. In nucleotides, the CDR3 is TGTGCCAACAGGCCTACGGGGACTAGCGGGGGAACTAACACAGATACGCAGTATTTT.

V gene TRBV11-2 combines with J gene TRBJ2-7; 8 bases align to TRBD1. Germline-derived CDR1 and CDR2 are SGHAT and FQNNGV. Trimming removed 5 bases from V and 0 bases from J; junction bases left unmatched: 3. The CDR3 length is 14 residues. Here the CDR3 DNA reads TGTGCCAGCAGCCTGGGACAGGTCTCCTACGAGCAGTACTTC. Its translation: CASSLGQVSYEQYF.

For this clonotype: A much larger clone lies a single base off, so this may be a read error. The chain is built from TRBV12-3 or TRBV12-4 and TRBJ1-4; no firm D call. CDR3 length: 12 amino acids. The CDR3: CTSSTRREKLFF. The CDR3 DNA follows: TGTACCAGCAGTACCCGGAGGGAAAAACTGTTTTTT.

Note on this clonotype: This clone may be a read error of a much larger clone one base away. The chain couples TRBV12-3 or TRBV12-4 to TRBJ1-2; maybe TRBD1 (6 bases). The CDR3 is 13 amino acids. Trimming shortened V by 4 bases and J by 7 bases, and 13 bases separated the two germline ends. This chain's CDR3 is CASSSGGLVGYTF. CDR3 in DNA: TGTGCCAGCAGTTCGGGGGGGCTAGTTGGCTACACCTTC.

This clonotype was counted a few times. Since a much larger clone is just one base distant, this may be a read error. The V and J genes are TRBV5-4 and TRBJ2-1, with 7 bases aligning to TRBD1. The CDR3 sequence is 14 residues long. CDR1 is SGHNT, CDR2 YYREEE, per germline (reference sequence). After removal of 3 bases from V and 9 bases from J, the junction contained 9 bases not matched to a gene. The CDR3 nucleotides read TGTGCCAGCAGCTCGGGGACAGTTGCAGCTGAGCAGTTCTTC. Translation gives CASSSGTVAAEQFF. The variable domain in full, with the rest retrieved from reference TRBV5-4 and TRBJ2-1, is ETGVTQSPTHLIKTRGQQVTLRCSSQSGHNTVSWYQQALGQGPQFIFQYYREEENGRGNFPPRFSGLQFPNYSSELNVNALELDDSALYLCASSSGTVAAEQFFGPGTRLTVL.

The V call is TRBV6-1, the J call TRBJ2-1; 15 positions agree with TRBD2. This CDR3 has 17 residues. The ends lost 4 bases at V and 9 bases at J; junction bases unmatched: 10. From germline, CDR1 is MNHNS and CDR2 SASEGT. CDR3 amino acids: CASSAAWTSGGAGEQFF. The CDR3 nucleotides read TGTGCCAGCAGTGCCGCCTGGACTAGCGGGGGGGCAGGTGAGCAGTTCTTC.

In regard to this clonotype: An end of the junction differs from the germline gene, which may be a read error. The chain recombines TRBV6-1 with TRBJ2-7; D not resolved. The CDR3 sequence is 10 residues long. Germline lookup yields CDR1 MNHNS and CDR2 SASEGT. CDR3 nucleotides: TGTGCCAGGGTCCAGGCCGAGCACTACTTC. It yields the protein CARVQAEHYF.

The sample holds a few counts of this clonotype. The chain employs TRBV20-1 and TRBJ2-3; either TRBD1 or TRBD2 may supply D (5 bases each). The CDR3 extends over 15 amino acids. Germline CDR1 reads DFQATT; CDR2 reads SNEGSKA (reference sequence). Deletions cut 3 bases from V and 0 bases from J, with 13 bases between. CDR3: CSASGDLASTDTQYF. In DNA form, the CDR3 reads TGCAGTGCTAGTGGGGACCTTGCTAGCACAGATACGCAGTATTTT.

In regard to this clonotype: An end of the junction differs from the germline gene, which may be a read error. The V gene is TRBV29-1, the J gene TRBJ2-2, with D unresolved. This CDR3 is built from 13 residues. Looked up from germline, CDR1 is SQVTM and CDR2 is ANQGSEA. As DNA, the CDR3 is TGCAGCACTAATACTCTGAACACCGTGGAGCTGTTTTTT. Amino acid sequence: CSTNTLNTVELFF.

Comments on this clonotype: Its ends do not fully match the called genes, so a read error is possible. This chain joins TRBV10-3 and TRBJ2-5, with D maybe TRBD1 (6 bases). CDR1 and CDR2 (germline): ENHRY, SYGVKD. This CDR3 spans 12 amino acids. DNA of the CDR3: TGTGCCATCCGGGACAACCAAGAGACCCAGTGCTTC. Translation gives CAIRDNQETQCF.

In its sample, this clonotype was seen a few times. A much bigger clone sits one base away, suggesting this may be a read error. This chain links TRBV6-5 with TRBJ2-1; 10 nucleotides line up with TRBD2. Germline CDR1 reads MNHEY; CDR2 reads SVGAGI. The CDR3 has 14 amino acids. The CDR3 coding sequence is TGTGTCAGCAGTAACGGACTAGCGGTCAATGAGCAGTTCTTC. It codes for CVSSNGLAVNEQFF.

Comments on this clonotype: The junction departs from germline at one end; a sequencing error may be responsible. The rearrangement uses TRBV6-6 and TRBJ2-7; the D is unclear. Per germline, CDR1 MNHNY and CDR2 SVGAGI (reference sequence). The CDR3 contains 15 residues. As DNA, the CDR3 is TGTGTCAGCAGTTACAGATCTAGTCAGAACTACAAGCAGTACTTC. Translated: CVSSYRSSQNYKQYF.

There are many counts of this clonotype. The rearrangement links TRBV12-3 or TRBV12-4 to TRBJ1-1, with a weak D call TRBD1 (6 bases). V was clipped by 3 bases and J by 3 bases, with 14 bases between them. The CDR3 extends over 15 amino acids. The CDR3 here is CASSFGPGVHTEAFF. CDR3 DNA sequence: TGTGCCAGCAGTTTCGGACCAGGGGTCCACACTGAAGCTTTCTTT.

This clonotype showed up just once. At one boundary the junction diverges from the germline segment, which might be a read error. The CDR3 bases are TGTGCCAGCAGCGAGATAGGAAGAACCCCTGGGGCCAAGGTCCTGACTTTC. It encodes CASSEIGRTPGAKVLTF. The genes are TRBV5-4 and TRBJ2-6, with D possibly being TRBD1 (5 bases). Germline loops: CDR1 SGHNT, CDR2 YYREEE (reference sequence). The CDR3 totals 17 residues.

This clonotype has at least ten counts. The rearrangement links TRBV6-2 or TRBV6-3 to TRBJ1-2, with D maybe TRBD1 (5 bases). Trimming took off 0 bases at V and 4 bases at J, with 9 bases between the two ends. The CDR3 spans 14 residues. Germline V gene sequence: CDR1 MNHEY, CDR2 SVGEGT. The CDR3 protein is CASSYSRGPYGYTF. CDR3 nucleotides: TGTGCCAGCAGTTACTCGCGGGGCCCCTATGGCTACACCTTC.

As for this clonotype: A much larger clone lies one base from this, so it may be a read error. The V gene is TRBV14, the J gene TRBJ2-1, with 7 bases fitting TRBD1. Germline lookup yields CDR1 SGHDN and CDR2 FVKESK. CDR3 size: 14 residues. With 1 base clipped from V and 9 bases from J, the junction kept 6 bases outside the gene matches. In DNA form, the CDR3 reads TGTGCCAGCAGCCAAGCCACAGGGGAAGGTGAGCAGTTCTTC. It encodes CASSQATGEGEQFF.

The CDR3 here is CASNQDLSTEAFF. The DNA for the CDR3 is TGCGCCAGTAACCAAGATCTCTCAACCGAAGCTTTCTTT. The chain carries TRBV4-3 and TRBJ1-1; D not certain. The CDR3 is made up of 13 amino acids. Germline V gene lookup returns CDR1 LGHNA and CDR2 YSLEER. Deletions cut 9 bases from V and 8 bases from J, with 19 bases between.

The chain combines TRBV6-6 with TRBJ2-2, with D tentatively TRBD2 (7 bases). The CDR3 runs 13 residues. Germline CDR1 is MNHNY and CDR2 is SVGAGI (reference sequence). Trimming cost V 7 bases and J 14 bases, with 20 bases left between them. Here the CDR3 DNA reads TGTGCCAGCACCTATGGGGGGGCCGAGGAACTGTTTTTT. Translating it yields CASTYGGAEELFF.

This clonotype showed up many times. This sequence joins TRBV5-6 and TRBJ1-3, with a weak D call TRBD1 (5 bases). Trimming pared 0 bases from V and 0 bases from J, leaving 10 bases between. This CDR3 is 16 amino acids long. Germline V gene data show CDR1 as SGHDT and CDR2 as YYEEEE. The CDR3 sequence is CASSLVQDYSGNTIYF. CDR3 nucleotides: TGTGCCAGCAGCTTGGTACAGGATTACTCTGGAAACACCATATATTTT. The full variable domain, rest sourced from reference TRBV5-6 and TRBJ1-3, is DAGVTQSPTHLIKTRGQQVTLRCSPKSGHDTVSWYQQALGQGPQFIFQYYEEEERQRGNFPDRFSGHQFPNYSSELNVNALLLGDSALYLCASSLVQDYSGNTIYFGEGSWLTVV.

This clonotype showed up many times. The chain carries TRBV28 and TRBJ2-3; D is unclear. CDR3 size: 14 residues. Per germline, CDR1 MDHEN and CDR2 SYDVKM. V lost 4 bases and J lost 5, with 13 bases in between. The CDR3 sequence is CASSSNRFKDTQYF. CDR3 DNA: TGTGCCAGCAGTTCAAATAGGTTCAAAGATACGCAGTATTTT. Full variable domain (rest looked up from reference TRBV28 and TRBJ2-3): DVKVTQSSRYLVKRTGEKVFLECVQDMDHENMFWYRQDPGLGLRLIYFSYDVKMKEKGDIPEGYSVSREKKERFSLILESASTNQTSMYLCASSSNRFKDTQYFGPGTRLTVL.

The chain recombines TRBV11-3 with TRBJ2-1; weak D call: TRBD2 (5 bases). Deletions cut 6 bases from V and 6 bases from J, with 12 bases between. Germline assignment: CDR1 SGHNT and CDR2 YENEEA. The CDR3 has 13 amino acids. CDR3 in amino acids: CASSPGSTNEQFF. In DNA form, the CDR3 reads TGTGCCAGCAGTCCGGGGAGCACCAATGAGCAGTTCTTC.